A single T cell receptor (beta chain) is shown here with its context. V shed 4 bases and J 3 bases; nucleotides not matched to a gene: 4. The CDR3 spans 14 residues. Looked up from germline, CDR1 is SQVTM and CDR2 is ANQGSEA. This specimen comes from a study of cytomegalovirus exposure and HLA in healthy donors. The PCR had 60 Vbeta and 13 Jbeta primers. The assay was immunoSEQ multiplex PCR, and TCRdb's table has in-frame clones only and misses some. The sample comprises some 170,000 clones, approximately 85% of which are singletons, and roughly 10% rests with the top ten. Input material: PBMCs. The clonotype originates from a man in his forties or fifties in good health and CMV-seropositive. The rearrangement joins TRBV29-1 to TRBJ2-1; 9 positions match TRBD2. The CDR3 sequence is CSVGGLADYNEQFF. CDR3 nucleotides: TGCAGCGTTGGGGGACTAGCAGACTACAATGAGCAGTTCTTC.